This TCR beta chain came from a study of blood T cell repertoires in COVID-19. Repertoires were generated with immunoSEQ multiplex PCR, while TCRdb's copy carries only in-frame clones and drops some. Of about 120,000 clones in the sample, around four fifths are singletons; the top ten hold under 8%. The sample comprised peripheral blood. This receptor was obtained from a man between 65 and 80 years old with acute or convalescent COVID-19.

The CDR3 loop reads CASSFGQSSNEQFF. As DNA, the CDR3 is TGCGCCAGCAGCTTTGGACAATCAAGCAATGAGCAGTTCTTC. This chain uses TRBV5-1 with TRBJ2-1; tentatively, D is TRBD1 (5 bases). Germline CDR1 is SGHRS and CDR2 is YFSETQ. The CDR3 is made up of 14 amino acids. V gave up 2 bases and J gave up 6 bases, with 12 bases separating them.